This T cell receptor (beta chain) was sequenced for a study of graft-versus-host responses after intestinal transplantation (dated by TCRdb to the early 2020s). At the level of the whole study: Multivisceral, liver-intestinal, or isolated intestinal transplants were received by the recipients. A peak of at least 4% donor T cells among recipient peripheral blood mononuclear cells was the definition used for donor T cell macrochimerism. Alloreactive clones were identified by sequencing pre-transplant mixed lymphocyte reaction products and comparing these products with unstimulated pre-transplant donor and recipient T cells. Anti-thymocyte globulin induction was given to all recipients, followed by maintenance tacrolimus and steroids for 2 to 3 years. Rather than going through the commercial service, samples from three later patients were sequenced in-house on an Illumina MiSeq and processed with MiXCR. A cohort of around 25 intestinal transplant recipients, including one retransplant, was enrolled, and 3 patients lacking pretransplant specimens were excluded. After intestinal transplantation, graft-versus-host and host-versus-graft alloreactive T cell clones in the graft, circulation and bone marrow were tracked using bulk TCR-beta CDR3 sequencing. Study-wide findings and limitations: Early after transplant, peak levels of circulating GvH clones were associated with declines in HvG clones. In the allografts of patients with donor T cell macrochimerism, GvH to HvG T cell clonal ratios were high. The relatively low number and heterogeneity of intestinal transplant patients limited the conclusions. GvH clones were detected in recipient bone marrow, and some appeared earlier in ileal mucosa or blood, consistent with an intestinal mucosal origin.

To prepare the library, the immunoSEQ multiplex PCR assay was applied. For most patients, genomic DNA was isolated with the Qiagen DNeasy Blood and Tissue Kit and shipped frozen to Adaptive Biotechnologies for TCR sequencing. For most patients, genomic DNA was subjected to high-throughput TCR-beta CDR3 sequencing by Adaptive Biotechnologies. The study's own analysis went as follows. TCR sequencing data for over 15 patients were retrieved from Adaptive's ImmunoSEQ software; a few other patients were processed with MiXCR and VDJtools. CD4 versus CD8 sorting errors were corrected by removing sequences found in both subsets at a frequency ratio below 5:1. Because the origin of CDR3 nucleotide sequences shared between donor and recipient could not be assigned, those sequences were removed. At least 2-fold expansion over unstimulated cells and a minimum CFSE-low frequency of 0.002% (template counts) or 0.001% (read counts) were required for clones to be classified as alloreactive. Clones detected in sequenced pre-transplant spleen, lymph node, or MLR CFSE-low populations of the donor or recipient were defined as mappable. The cumulative frequency of alloreactive clones was calculated as a percentage of all sequences, weighted by copy number. TCRdb mirrors the immuneACCESS table, restricted to in-frame sequences. Some clones are absent from its copies; in checked studies, under half trace to an unresolved V gene, and the reason for the others is unknown. V and J calls and clone size are those listed in that table; D and trimming were worked out from the DNA. The table for this sample lists 40,000 to 55,000 clones; more than 70% of them were counted only once. Approximately 0.6% of the sample belongs to the ten largest clones.

A note on this clone: It has no known antigen specificity. It has no much larger one-base neighbor in the sample; base qualities were not kept.

CDR1 and CDR2, looked up from the germline V gene, are MNHNS and SASEGT. Including the terminal cysteine and phenylalanine, the CDR3 comprises 15 residues. This entry keeps only the CDR3 DNA: 45 bases, framed from base 1. At the junction V is shortened by 10 bases and J by 3 bases; bases outside the gene matches: 11. What the time point label conveys for this sample: cells obtained before transplantation from donor or recipient. CD3+CD4+ and CD3+CD8+ populations were FACS-sorted from unstimulated pre-transplant donor and recipient cells taken from spleen or lymph nodes. The chain is assembled from TRBV6-1 and TRBJ1-5, and 8 junctional nucleotides match TRBD1. The sample in question was unstimulated CD4+ T cells sorted from spleen or lymph node cells, obtained before transplant. This clonotype was sampled from a human donor who was the organ donor for an intestinal transplant. The DNA reads as follows: TGTGCCATTGCCCGGGACAGGAGCTACAATCAGCCCCAGCATTTT. The encoded protein is CAIARDRSYNQPQHF.